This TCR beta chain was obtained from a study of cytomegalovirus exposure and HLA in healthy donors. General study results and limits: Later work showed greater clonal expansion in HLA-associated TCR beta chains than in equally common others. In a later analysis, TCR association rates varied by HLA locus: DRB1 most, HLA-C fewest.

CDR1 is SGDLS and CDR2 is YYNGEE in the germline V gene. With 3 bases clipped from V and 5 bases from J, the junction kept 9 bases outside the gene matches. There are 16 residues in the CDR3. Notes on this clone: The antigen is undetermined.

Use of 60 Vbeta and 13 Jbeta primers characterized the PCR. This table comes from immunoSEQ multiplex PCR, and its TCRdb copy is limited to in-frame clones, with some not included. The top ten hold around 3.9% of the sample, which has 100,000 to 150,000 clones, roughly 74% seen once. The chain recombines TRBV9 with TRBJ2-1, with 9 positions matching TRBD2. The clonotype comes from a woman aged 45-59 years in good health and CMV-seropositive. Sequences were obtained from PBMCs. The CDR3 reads CASSAPRGGGDNEQFF. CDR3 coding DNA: TGTGCCAGCAGCGCCCCTCGGGGCGGGGGGGACAATGAGCAGTTCTTC.